These 24 T cell receptor beta chains were sequenced from one sample in a study of blood T cell repertoires in COVID-19. TCRdb's table, derived via immunoSEQ multiplex PCR, lists solely in-frame clones and lacks some. The top ten clones hold approximately 0.7% of a sample with a few hundred thousand clones, roughly 90% of them seen once. The sample was peripheral blood. Receptors originate from a human donor in a cohort sampled during active COVID-19.

The gene calls are TRBV9 and TRBJ1-2; D may be TRBD1 (5 bases). V lost 6 bases to trimming and J lost 4 bases, with 19 bases between them. Germline CDR1 reads SGDLS; CDR2 reads YYNGEE. The CDR3 has 15 residues. As DNA, the CDR3 is TGTGCCAGCACCCGGTTGGGGGGGTCTTTCTATGGCTACACCTTC. This codes for CASTRLGGSFYGYTF.

The rearrangement joins TRBV27 to TRBJ1-2, with D tentatively TRBD1 (6 bases). Germline V gene sequence: CDR1 MNHEY, CDR2 SMNVEV (reference sequence). V was trimmed by 3 bases and J by 7 bases, leaving 12 bases between them. The CDR3 is 13 amino acids. The CDR3: CASSFTGTFGYTF. The CDR3 nucleotides read TGTGCCAGCAGTTTCACCGGGACATTTGGCTACACCTTC.

The gene calls are TRBV5-1 and TRBJ1-2; D possibly corresponds to TRBD1 (6 bases). The CDR3 covers 14 residues. Trimming took off 4 bases at V and 5 bases at J, with 15 bases between the two ends. Per the germline V gene, CDR1 is SGHRS and CDR2 is YFSETQ. The CDR3 here is CASSLGGQPYGYTF. The CDR3 DNA reads as TGCGCCAGCAGCCTGGGGGGGCAGCCATATGGCTACACCTTC.

This clone was found a few times. CDR3 nucleotide sequence: TGTGCCAGCAGTTACTCGCCCAGGTATGGGCAGTACTTC. This encodes CASSYSPRYGQYF. The chain combines TRBV6-6 with TRBJ2-7; D is unclear. Germline V gives CDR1 MNHNY, CDR2 SVGAGI (reference sequence). The CDR3 runs 13 residues. V gave up 0 bases and J gave up 9 bases, with 12 bases separating them.

The CDR3 here is CATSRGDSSGEQYF. The CDR3 DNA reads as TGTGCCACCAGCAGAGGGGATAGTAGCGGCGAGCAGTACTTC. V usage is TRBV15 and J usage is TRBJ2-7; maybe TRBD2 (6 bases). Germline V CDR1 and CDR2: LNHNV, YYDKDF (reference sequence). CDR3 length: 14 amino acids. Trimming took off 1 base at V and 6 bases at J, with 13 bases between the two ends.

This chain connects TRBV20-1 to TRBJ2-2; possible D gene TRBD2, 6 bases. The CDR3 contains 16 residues. The V gene lost 3 bases and the J gene lost 5 bases, with 19 bases spanning the gap. Germline V gene lookup returns CDR1 DFQATT and CDR2 SNEGSKA (reference sequence). The CDR3 spells CSASQGWSGYTGELFF. For the CDR3, the DNA is TGCAGTGCTAGTCAGGGCTGGAGCGGGTATACCGGGGAGCTGTTTTTT.

In nucleotides, the CDR3 is TGTGCCAGCAGTTTATATTGGGGGGTGGGCCAAGTCCCGGGACAGGGGAGGAGGAAAGCTTTCTTT. Amino acid sequence: CASSLYWGVGQVPGQGRRKAFF. The chain has TRBV28 and TRBJ1-1, with 10 bases matching TRBD1. J gave up 9 bases and V 1 base, and 29 bases lay outside the gene matches. CDR3 length equals 22 residues. Germline V gene data show CDR1 as MDHEN and CDR2 as SYDVKM. The full variable domain, completed using reference TRBV28 and TRBJ1-1, is DVKVTQSSRYLVKRTGEKVFLECVQDMDHENMFWYRQDPGLGLRLIYFSYDVKMKEKGDIPEGYSVSREKKERFSLILESASTNQTSMYLCASSLYWGVGQVPGQGRRKAFFGQGTRLTVV.

This chain uses TRBV28 with TRBJ2-1; 9 bases agree with TRBD2. The CDR3 covers 13 residues. CDR1 and CDR2 from the germline V gene are MDHEN and SYDVKM. V lost 4 bases and J lost 14; bases outside the gene matches: 9. CDR3 bases: TGTGCCAGCAGTTCCGCGGTAGCGGGAGTAGAGTTCTTC. The encoded protein is CASSSAVAGVEFF.

V gene TRBV5-6 combines with J gene TRBJ2-1, with D possibly matching TRBD2 (6 bases). There are 16 residues in the CDR3. The V and J ends lost 3 bases and 2 bases respectively, with 15 bases between them. Germline V gene data show CDR1 as SGHDT and CDR2 as YYEEEE. The CDR3 sequence is CASSYWAGSTYNEQFF. The CDR3 coding sequence is TGTGCCAGCAGCTACTGGGCGGGATCAACCTACAATGAGCAGTTCTTC. Filled out from reference TRBV5-6 and TRBJ2-1, the complete variable domain reads DAGVTQSPTHLIKTRGQQVTLRCSPKSGHDTVSWYQQALGQGPQFIFQYYEEEERQRGNFPDRFSGHQFPNYSSELNVNALLLGDSALYLCASSYWAGSTYNEQFFGPGTRLTVL.

The chain uses TRBV6-2 or TRBV6-3 and TRBJ2-7; TRBD1 might be the D (5 bases). The CDR3 is 13 amino acids. In germline, CDR1 is MNHEY, CDR2 SVGEGT. Trimming took off 5 bases at V and 3 bases at J, with 11 bases between the two ends. CDR3 DNA sequence: TGTGCCAGCAGTCTGCAGACAGACTACGAGCAGTACTTC. Its translation: CASSLQTDYEQYF.

This clone was detected ten times or more. This chain links TRBV9 with TRBJ2-1; 12 nucleotides agree with TRBD2. Germline V gives CDR1 SGDLS, CDR2 YYNGEE. The V gene end was trimmed by 3 bases and the J gene end by 10 bases; junction bases not matched to a gene: 8. The CDR3 covers 15 residues. The CDR3 nucleotides read TGTGCCAGCAGCGCCACTAGCGGGAGGACCCAAGAGCAGTTCTTC. It codes for CASSATSGRTQEQFF.

The chain has TRBV19 and TRBJ2-3, with D perhaps TRBD2 (5 bases). Germline CDR1 reads LNHDA; CDR2 reads SQIVND (reference sequence). V was trimmed by 3 bases and J by 2 bases, leaving 18 bases between them. This CDR3 has 17 amino acids. In DNA, the CDR3 is TGTGCCAGTAGTATGATCCTCACTACGGGGTCCACAGATACGCAGTATTTT. Translation: CASSMILTTGSTDTQYF.

This clone has more than one count but fewer than ten. This sequence joins TRBV10-2 and TRBJ1-5, with TRBD1 matching 8 bases. The germline V gene encodes CDR1 WSHSY and CDR2 SAAADI. J was trimmed by 4 bases and V by 6 bases; bases with no gene match: 8. This CDR3 has 15 residues. CDR3: CASRATGAGNQPQHF. The CDR3 DNA follows: TGCGCCAGCAGAGCGACAGGGGCGGGAAATCAGCCCCAGCATTTT.

The V and J genes are TRBV20-1 and TRBJ2-7, with a tentative D call TRBD1 (6 bases). V was trimmed by 3 bases and J by 3 bases, leaving 9 bases between them. The germline gives CDR1 DFQATT, CDR2 SNEGSKA (reference sequence). This CDR3 has 12 residues. CDR3: CSASYRVYEQYF. CDR3 DNA sequence: TGCAGTGCTAGTTACAGGGTCTACGAGCAGTACTTC.

This clone came up once. V gene TRBV4-3 combines with J gene TRBJ1-1; D perhaps matches TRBD1 (5 bases). V was trimmed by 1 base and J by 5 bases, leaving 17 bases between them. The germline CDR1 and CDR2 sequences are LGHNA and YSLEER. The CDR3 loop spans 16 amino acids. The CDR3 spells CASSQGARGRMTEAFF. The CDR3 bases are TGCGCCAGCAGCCAAGGGGCAAGGGGTAGGATGACTGAAGCTTTCTTT.

This rearrangement joins TRBV5-4 to TRBJ1-1; 8 bases map to TRBD1. The CDR3 length is 14 residues. The V gene's germline CDR1 is SGHNT and CDR2 YYREEE (reference sequence). V gave up 0 bases and J gave up 10 bases; unmatched junction bases: 8. CDR3 residues: CASSLGQGRAGAFF. The CDR3 nucleotides are TGTGCCAGCAGCTTGGGACAGGGGCGCGCAGGAGCTTTCTTT.

The CDR3 coding sequence is TGTGCCAGCAGCGAGGGGCGGCCCTACAATGAGCAGTTCTTC. Translation gives CASSEGRPYNEQFF. This sequence joins TRBV9 and TRBJ2-1; D perhaps matches TRBD1 (5 bases). The CDR3 contains 14 residues. Trimming shortened V by 3 bases and J by 2 bases, and 9 bases separated the two germline ends. Germline V gives CDR1 SGDLS, CDR2 YYNGEE.

This rearrangement joins TRBV5-4 to TRBJ2-7; perhaps TRBD2 as D (6 bases). Germline CDR1 is SGHNT and CDR2 is YYREEE (reference sequence). V lost 0 bases to trimming and J lost 3 bases, with 16 bases between them. This CDR3 is 16 amino acids long. As DNA, the CDR3 is TGTGCCAGCAGCTTGGATCTCGGGGACTCGTACTACGAGCAGTACTTC. Its protein is CASSLDLGDSYYEQYF.

Only one count was recorded for this clone. The V and J genes are TRBV7-9 and TRBJ1-4; D gene unclear. This CDR3 is 15 amino acids long. Deletions cut 5 bases from V and 0 bases from J, with 10 bases between. Per the germline V gene, CDR1 is SEHNR and CDR2 is FQNEAQ (reference sequence). CDR3 residues: CASSRFTSTNEKLFF. The DNA of the CDR3 is TGTGCCAGCAGCCGCTTCACATCAACTAATGAAAAACTGTTTTTT.

The J gene is TRBJ1-6, the V gene TRBV7-2; possibly TRBD1 for D (6 bases). Trimming removed 6 bases from V and 6 bases from J, with 12 bases in between. Germline CDR1 is SGHTA and CDR2 is FQGNSA. The CDR3 has 14 amino acids. This CDR3 reads CASRRTGFNSPLHF. CDR3 DNA sequence: TGTGCCAGCAGACGAACAGGGTTTAATTCACCCCTCCACTTT.

The chain has TRBV4-3 and TRBJ2-2; possible D gene TRBD2, 6 bases. The CDR3 has 15 amino acids. The V end was cut by 1 base, the J end by 5 bases, with 11 bases between. Germline V gene sequence: CDR1 LGHNA, CDR2 YSLEER. Written as DNA, the CDR3 is TGCGCCAGCAGCCAAGGAAGGGGAGGAACCGGGGAGCTGTTTTTT. This sequence encodes CASSQGRGGTGELFF.

The rearrangement uses TRBV7-9 and TRBJ1-1; TRBD1 might be the D (6 bases). The CDR3 has 14 amino acids. The V gene's germline CDR1 is SEHNR and CDR2 FQNEAQ (reference sequence). V was cut by 6 bases and J by 5 bases, with 16 bases left in between. Written as DNA, the CDR3 is TGTGCCAGCAGTCGCCAGGTGCAGGGGACTGAAGCTTTCTTT. It is translated as CASSRQVQGTEAFF.

The chain employs TRBV19 and TRBJ2-2, with 8 bases aligning to TRBD1. Looked up from germline, CDR1 is LNHDA and CDR2 is SQIVND (reference sequence). The junction had 4 bases not matched to a gene; V was cut back by 4 bases and J by 3 bases. This CDR3 region has 15 residues. CDR3 region: CASSKDREDTGELFF. CDR3 sequence (DNA): TGTGCCAGTAGTAAGGACAGGGAAGACACCGGGGAGCTGTTTTTT.

The J gene is TRBJ2-5, the V gene TRBV10-2; 9 nucleotides line up with TRBD2. Trimming cost V 3 bases and J 5 bases; bases outside gene matches: 4. Germline V lookup: CDR1 WSHSY, CDR2 SAAADI. There are 14 residues in the CDR3. The CDR3 DNA reads TGCGCCAGCAGTGAAGCGGGGGGCTGGGAGACCCAGTACTTC. This encodes CASSEAGGWETQYF.